The clone carrying this T cell receptor beta chain came up many times. The target antigen is unknown. These data come from a study of neurological immune-mediated disorders. Study outcomes and limitations: HTLV-1-associated myelopathy had the most TCR clonal expansion, while multiple sclerosis had the least, a level that fell below healthy controls. One cluster of related CDR3 sequences contained, by phylogenetic grouping, the repertoires of 18 of 34 multiple sclerosis patients and formed a possible signature. None of the CDR3 amino acid sequences of expanded clones recurred across subjects, suggesting private repertoires in all groups.

The J segment lost 0 bases and the V segment lost 0 bases, leaving 4 bases of the junction unmatched. Germline assignment: CDR1 SGHKS and CDR2 YYEKEE (reference sequence). This CDR3 is built from 16 residues. MiXCR, run by TCRdb on the 5' RACE reads, gives a single entry per CDR3 protein. The table includes about 55,000 distinct CDR3 sequences, over 3.5% detected once. The TCR was taken from a middle-aged woman with multiple sclerosis. Specimen: CD4+ T cells from blood. This sequence joins TRBV5-5 and TRBJ1-1; 8 bases map to TRBD1. CDR3: CASSLEGTGVNTEAFF. DNA of the CDR3: TGTGCCAGCAGCTTGGAAGGGACAGGAGTGAACACTGAAGCTTTCTTT. The full variable domain, with the rest looked up from reference TRBV5-5 and TRBJ1-1, is DAGVTQSPTHLIKTRGQQVTLRCSPISGHKSVSWYQQVLGQGPQFIFQYYEKEERGRGNFPDRFSARQFPNYSSELNVNALLLGDSALYLCASSLEGTGVNTEAFFGQGTRLTVV.